The 2 T cell receptor beta chains below all came from one sample that was sequenced in a study of blood T cells in healthy people across ages. The authors ran a second PCR of roughly 7 to 11 cycles using a sample-barcoded 5' primer and a J-beta primer mix. TCRdb reprocessed the 5' RACE reads with MiXCR, giving one entry per CDR3 protein. The sample consists of about 1.6 million distinct CDR3 sequences, about 32% of them appearing once. Sample: blood. These TCRs come from a woman between 25 and 40 years old in good health.

The V call is TRBV5-5, the J call TRBJ2-1; 8 bases line up with TRBD1. V gave up 0 bases and J gave up 9 bases; unmatched junction bases: 20. The CDR3 contains 19 residues. Germline CDR1 SGHKS, CDR2 YYEKEE (reference sequence). The CDR3 sequence: CASSLVGNGMTGALGEQFF. The CDR3 nucleotides are TGTGCCAGCAGCTTGGTCGGTAATGGGATGACAGGGGCTTTGGGTGAGCAGTTCTTC.

This clonotype was picked up a small number of times. This chain links TRBV4-1 with TRBJ2-3, with 8 bases matching TRBD2. This CDR3 has 16 residues. V trimming: 0 bases; J trimming: 5 bases; junction bases outside the gene matches: 7. CDR1 and CDR2 (germline): MGHRA, YSYEKL. The DNA of the CDR3 is TGCGCCAGCAGCCAAGATCTTGCGGGGGGTGAAGATACGCAGTATTTT. Translated: CASSQDLAGGEDTQYF.